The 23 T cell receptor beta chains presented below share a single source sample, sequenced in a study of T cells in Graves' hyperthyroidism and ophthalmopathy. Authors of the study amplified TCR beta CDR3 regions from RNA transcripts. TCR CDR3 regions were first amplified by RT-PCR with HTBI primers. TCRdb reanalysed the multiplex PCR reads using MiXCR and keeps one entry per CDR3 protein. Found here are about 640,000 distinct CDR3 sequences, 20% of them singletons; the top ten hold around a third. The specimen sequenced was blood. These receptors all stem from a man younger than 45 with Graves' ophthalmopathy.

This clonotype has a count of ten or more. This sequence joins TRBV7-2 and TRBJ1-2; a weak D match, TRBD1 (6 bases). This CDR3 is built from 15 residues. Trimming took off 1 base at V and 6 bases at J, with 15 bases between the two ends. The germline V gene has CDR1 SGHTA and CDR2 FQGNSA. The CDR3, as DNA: TGTGCCAGCAGCTTAGGATTCGGCAGGGGCGATGGCTACACCTTC. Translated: CASSLGFGRGDGYTF.

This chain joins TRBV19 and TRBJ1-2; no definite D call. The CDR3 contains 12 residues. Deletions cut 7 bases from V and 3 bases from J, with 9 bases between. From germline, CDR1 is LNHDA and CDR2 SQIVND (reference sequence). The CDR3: CASTRGYYGYTF. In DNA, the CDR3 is TGTGCCAGTACACGGGGTTACTATGGCTACACCTTC.

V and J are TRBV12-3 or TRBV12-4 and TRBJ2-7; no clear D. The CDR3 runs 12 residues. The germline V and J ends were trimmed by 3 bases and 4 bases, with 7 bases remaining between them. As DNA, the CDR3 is TGTGCCAGCAGTTTTCAAGTTTACGAGCAGTACTTC. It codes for CASSFQVYEQYF.

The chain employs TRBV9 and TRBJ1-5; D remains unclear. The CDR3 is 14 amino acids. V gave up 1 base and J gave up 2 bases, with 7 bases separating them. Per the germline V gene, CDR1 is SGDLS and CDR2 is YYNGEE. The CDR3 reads CASSVNGGNQPQHF. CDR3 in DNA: TGTGCCAGCAGCGTAAATGGGGGCAATCAGCCCCAGCATTTT. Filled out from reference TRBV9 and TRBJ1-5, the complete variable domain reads DSGVTQTPKHLITATGQRVTLRCSPRSGDLSVYWYQQSLDQGLQFLIQYYNGEERAKGNILERFSAQQFPDLHSELNLSSLELGDSALYFCASSVNGGNQPQHFGDGTRLSIL.

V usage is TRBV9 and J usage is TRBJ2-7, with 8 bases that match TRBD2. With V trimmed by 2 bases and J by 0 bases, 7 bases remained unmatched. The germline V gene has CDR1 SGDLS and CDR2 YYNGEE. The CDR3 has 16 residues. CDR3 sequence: CASSVGGSGGSYEQYF. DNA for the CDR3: TGTGCCAGCAGCGTCGGGGGGAGCGGGGGCTCCTACGAGCAGTACTTC.

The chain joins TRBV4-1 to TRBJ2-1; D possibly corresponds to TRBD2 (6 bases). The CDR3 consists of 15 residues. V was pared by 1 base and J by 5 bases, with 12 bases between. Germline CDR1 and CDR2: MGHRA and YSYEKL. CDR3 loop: CASSQGDWGNNEQFF. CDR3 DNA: TGCGCCAGCAGCCAAGGGGACTGGGGGAACAATGAGCAGTTCTTC.

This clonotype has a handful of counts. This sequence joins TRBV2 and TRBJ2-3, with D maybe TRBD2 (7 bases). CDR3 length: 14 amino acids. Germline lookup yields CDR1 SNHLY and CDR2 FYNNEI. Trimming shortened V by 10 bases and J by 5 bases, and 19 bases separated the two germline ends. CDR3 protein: CATLRGGAKDTQYF. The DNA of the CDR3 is TGTGCCACCCTAAGGGGGGGAGCGAAAGATACGCAGTATTTT.

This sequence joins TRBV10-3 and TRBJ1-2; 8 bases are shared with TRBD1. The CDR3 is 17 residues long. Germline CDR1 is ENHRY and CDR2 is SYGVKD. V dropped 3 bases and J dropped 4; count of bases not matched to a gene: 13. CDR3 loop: CAISEGQGARLGYGYTF. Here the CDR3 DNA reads TGTGCCATCAGTGAAGGTCAGGGGGCGCGTTTAGGCTATGGCTACACCTTC.

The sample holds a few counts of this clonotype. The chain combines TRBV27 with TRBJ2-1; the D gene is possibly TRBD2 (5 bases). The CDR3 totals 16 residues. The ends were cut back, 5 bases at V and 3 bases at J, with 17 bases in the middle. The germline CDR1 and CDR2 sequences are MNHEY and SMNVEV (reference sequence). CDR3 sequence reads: CASSPSTGDYYNEQFF. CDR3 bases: TGTGCCAGCAGTCCCTCGACCGGAGACTACTACAATGAGCAGTTCTTC.

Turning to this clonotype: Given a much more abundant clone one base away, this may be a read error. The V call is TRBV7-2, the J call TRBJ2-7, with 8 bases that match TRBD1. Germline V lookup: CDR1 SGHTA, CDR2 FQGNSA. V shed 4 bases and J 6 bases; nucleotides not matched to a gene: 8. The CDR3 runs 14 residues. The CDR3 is CASSSRTGFCEQYF. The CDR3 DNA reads TGTGCCAGCAGCTCCAGGACAGGGTTCTGCGAGCAGTACTTC. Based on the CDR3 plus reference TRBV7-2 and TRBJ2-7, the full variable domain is GAGVSQSPSNKVTEKGKDVELRCDPISGHTALYWYRQSLGQGLEFLIYFQGNSAPDKSGLPSDRFSAERTGGSVSTLTIQRTQQEDSAVYLCASSSRTGFCEQYFGPGTRLTVT.

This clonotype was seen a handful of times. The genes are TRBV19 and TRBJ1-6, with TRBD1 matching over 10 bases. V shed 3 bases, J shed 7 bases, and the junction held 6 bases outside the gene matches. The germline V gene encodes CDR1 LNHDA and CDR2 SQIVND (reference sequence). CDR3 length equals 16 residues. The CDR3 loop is CASSIISGQGNSPLHF. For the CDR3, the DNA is TGTGCCAGTAGTATCATCTCGGGACAGGGGAATTCACCCCTCCACTTT.

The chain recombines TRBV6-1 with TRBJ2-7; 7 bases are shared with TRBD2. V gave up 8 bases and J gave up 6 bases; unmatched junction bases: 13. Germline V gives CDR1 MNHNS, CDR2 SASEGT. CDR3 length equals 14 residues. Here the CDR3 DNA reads TGTGCCAGCGTAACTATCCCCAGGGAGGGCGAGCAGTACTTC. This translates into CASVTIPREGEQYF.

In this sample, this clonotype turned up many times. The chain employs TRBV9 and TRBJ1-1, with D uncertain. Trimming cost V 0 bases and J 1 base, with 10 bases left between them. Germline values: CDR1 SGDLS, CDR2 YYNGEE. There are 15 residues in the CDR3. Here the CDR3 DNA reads TGTGCCAGCAGCGTAGTACCGGCAGGGAACACTGAAGCTTTCTTT. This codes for CASSVVPAGNTEAFF.

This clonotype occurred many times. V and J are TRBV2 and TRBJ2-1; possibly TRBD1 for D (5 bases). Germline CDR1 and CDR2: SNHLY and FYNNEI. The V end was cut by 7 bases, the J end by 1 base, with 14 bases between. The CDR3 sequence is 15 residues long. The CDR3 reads CASILDRQSYNEQFF. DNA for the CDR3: TGTGCCAGCATTCTCGACAGACAATCCTACAATGAGCAGTTCTTC. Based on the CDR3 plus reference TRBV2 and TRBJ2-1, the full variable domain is EPEVTQTPSHQVTQMGQEVILRCVPISNHLYFYWYRQILGQKVEFLVSFYNNEISEKSEIFDDQFSVERPDGSNFTLKIRSTKLEDSAMYFCASILDRQSYNEQFFGPGTRLTVL.

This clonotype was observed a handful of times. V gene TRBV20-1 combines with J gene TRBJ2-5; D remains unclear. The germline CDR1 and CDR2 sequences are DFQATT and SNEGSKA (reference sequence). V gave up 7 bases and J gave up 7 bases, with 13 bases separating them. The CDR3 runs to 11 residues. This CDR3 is CSDNSMGTQYF. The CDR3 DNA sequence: TGCAGTGATAATAGCATGGGGACCCAGTACTTC.

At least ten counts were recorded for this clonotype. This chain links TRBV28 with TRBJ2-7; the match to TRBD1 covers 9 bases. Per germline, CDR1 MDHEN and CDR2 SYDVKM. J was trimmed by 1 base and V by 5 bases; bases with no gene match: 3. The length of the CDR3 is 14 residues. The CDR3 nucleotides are TGTGCCAGCAGTATCGGACAGGGGTCCTACGAGCAGTACTTC. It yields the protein CASSIGQGSYEQYF.

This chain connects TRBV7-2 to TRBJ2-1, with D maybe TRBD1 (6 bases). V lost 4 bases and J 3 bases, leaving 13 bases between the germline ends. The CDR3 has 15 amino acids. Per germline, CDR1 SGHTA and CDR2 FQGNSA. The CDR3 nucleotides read TGTGCCAGCAGCTGGGGACATCTTGACTACAATGAGCAGTTCTTC. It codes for CASSWGHLDYNEQFF.

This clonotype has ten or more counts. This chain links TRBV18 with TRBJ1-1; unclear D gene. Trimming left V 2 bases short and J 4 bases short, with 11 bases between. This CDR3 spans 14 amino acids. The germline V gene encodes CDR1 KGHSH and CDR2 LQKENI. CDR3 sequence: CASSPGFGITEAFF. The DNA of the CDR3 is TGTGCCAGCTCACCAGGGTTTGGTATCACTGAAGCTTTCTTT.

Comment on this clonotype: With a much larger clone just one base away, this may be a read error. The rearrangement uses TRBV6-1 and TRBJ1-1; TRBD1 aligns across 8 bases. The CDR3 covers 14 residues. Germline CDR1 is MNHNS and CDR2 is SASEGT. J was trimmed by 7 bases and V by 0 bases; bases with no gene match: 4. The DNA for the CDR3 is TGTGCCAGCAGTGAAGCAGGACAGGGAATTGAAGCTTTCTTT. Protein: CASSEAGQGIEAFF.

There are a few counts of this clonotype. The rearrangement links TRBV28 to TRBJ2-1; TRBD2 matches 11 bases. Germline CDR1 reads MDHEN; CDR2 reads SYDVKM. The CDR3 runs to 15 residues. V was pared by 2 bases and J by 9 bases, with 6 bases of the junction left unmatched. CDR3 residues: CASSLGVAGGIEQFF. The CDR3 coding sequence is TGTGCCAGCAGTTTAGGGGTAGCGGGAGGGATTGAGCAGTTCTTC.

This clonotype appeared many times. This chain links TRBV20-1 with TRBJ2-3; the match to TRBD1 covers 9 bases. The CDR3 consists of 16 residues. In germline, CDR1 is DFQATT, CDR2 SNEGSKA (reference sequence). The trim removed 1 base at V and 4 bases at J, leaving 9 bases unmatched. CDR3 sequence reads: CSARAPDRGWADTQYF. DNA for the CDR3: TGCAGTGCTAGAGCACCCGACAGGGGGTGGGCAGATACGCAGTATTTT.

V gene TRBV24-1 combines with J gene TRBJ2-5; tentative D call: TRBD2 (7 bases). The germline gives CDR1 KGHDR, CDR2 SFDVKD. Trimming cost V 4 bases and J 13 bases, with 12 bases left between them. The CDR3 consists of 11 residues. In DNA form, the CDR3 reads TGTGCCACCAGTGACGGGGGGCCGATGTACTTC. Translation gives CATSDGGPMYF.

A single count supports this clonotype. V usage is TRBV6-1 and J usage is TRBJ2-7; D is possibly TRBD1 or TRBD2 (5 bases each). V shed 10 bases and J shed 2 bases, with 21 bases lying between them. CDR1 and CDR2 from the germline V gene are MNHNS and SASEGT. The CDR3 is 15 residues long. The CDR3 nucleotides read TGTGCCAACAGCACTACCGGGACGCAGACCTACGAGCAGTACTTC. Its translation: CANSTTGTQTYEQYF.